Reported below is one TCR beta chain. What it binds is unknown. Individual cDNA molecules received unique molecular identifiers. One entry per CDR3 protein, called by TCRdb with MiXCR from the 5' RACE reads. Altogether 70,000 to 85,000 distinct CDR3 sequences are present, 5% being singletons, with the ten largest covering around 6.6%. These data are taken from a study of early T cells in non-severe SARS-CoV-2 infection. Study-level background: Unpaired chains resulted from sequencing bulk RNA of unsorted whole blood.

The study's findings and limits: VDJdb matching skewed toward anti-spike CD8 responses, missing private and CD4 specificities.

V was clipped by 5 bases and J by 0 bases, with 12 bases between them. Germline assignment: CDR1 MNHEY and CDR2 SVGEGT. This CDR3 has 15 residues. The chain recombines TRBV6-2 or TRBV6-3 with TRBJ2-3, with D possibly being TRBD2 (6 bases). Here the sequenced sample was whole blood, taken at baseline. The source is an adult who was a healthcare worker with PCR-confirmed SARS-CoV-2 infection or an uninfected control (not recorded which). The chain's CDR3 is CASSRFGTSTDTQYF. Here the CDR3 DNA reads TGTGCCAGCAGTCGCTTTGGGACTAGCACAGATACGCAGTATTTT.